Below are 32 T cell receptor beta chains sequenced from a single sample in a study of cytomegalovirus exposure and HLA in healthy donors. A multiplex PCR was run with 60 Vbeta primers and 13 Jbeta primers. Clones were read by immunoSEQ multiplex PCR, and TCRdb kept only the in-frame ones, dropping some. Of some 120,000 clones detected, roughly four fifths appear once; the ten largest clones hold roughly 3%. Sequencing used PBMCs. These receptors originate from a woman between 40 and 50 years old in good health and CMV-seropositive.

The chain employs TRBV30 and TRBJ1-2; D might be TRBD1 (6 bases). V was clipped by 1 base and J by 7 bases, with 19 bases between them. CDR1 is GTSNPN, CDR2 SVGIG, per germline (reference sequence). This CDR3 has 15 residues. This chain's CDR3 is CAWSESARGRSGYTF. CDR3 in DNA: TGTGCCTGGAGTGAATCGGCCAGGGGTCGGTCTGGCTACACCTTC.

The chain combines TRBV30 with TRBJ2-7, with 8 bases matching TRBD1. The CDR3 length is 12 residues. The V and J ends lost 3 bases and 2 bases, in that order; junction bases with no gene match: 0. Germline assignment: CDR1 GTSNPN and CDR2 SVGIG (reference sequence). In DNA form, the CDR3 reads TGTGCCTGGAGACAGGGGGCCTACGAGCAGTACTTC. Its protein is CAWRQGAYEQYF.

This chain uses TRBV4-3 with TRBJ2-7; 14 bases match TRBD2. CDR1 and CDR2 from the germline V gene are LGHNA and YSLEER. Trimming at V came to 0 bases and at J to 9 bases, leaving 1 base not matched to a gene. This CDR3 region has 14 residues. In nucleotides, the CDR3 is TGCGCCAGCAGCCAAGAGACTAGCGGGAGGGGGCAGTACTTC. This encodes CASSQETSGRGQYF.

This clone was recorded a few times. The chain is built from TRBV9 and TRBJ1-1; a possible D gene is TRBD1 (5 bases). Trimming took off 0 bases at V and 8 bases at J, with 8 bases between the two ends. Germline assignment: CDR1 SGDLS and CDR2 YYNGEE. This CDR3 is built from 12 residues. CDR3 bases: TGTGCCAGCAGCGTAGGGGGCACAGAAGCTTTCTTT. Protein product: CASSVGGTEAFF.

The V and J genes are TRBV6-6 and TRBJ1-5; D may be TRBD1 (6 bases). The V and J ends lost 5 bases and 7 bases respectively, with 18 bases between them. CDR1 is MNHNY, CDR2 SVGAGI, per germline (reference sequence). The CDR3 has 15 amino acids. The CDR3: CASSQTTGSGQPQHF. The CDR3 DNA is TGTGCCAGCAGTCAGACGACAGGTTCTGGGCAGCCCCAGCATTTT.

Turning to this clone: A junction end diverges from the germline sequence, so it may reflect a read error. The rearrangement links TRBV7-7 to TRBJ2-7; TRBD1 might be the D (5 bases). Germline CDR1 reads SSHAT; CDR2 reads FNYEAQ (reference sequence). This CDR3 comprises 14 residues. The CDR3 nucleotides read TGTGCCAGCAGCGGATTCCCCCCGCAGGGCCAGGATGGATTC. This translates into CASSGFPPQGQDGF.

This chain uses TRBV27 with TRBJ1-4; TRBD1 matches 7 bases. This CDR3 has 13 amino acids. Germline CDR1 MNHEY, CDR2 SMNVEV (reference sequence). Germline trimming cut 5 bases from V and 7 bases from J; bases unmatched to any gene: 4. DNA for the CDR3: TGTGCCAGCAGTCCCCAGGGGGGTGAAAAACTGTTTTTT. Residues: CASSPQGGEKLFF. Filled out from reference TRBV27 and TRBJ1-4, the complete variable domain reads EAQVTQNPRYLITVTGKKLTVTCSQNMNHEYMSWYRQDPGLGLRQIYYSMNVEVTDKGDVPEGYKVSRKEKRNFPLILESPSPNQTSLYFCASSPQGGEKLFFGSGTQLSVL.

The chain employs TRBV7-9 and TRBJ2-7, with 7 bases fitting TRBD1. The CDR3 is made up of 16 amino acids. V lost 2 bases to trimming and J lost 3 bases; unmatched junction nucleotides: 10. CDR1 and CDR2 from the germline V gene are SEHNR and FQNEAQ (reference sequence). Here the CDR3 reads CASSLISGTARYEQYF. The DNA of the CDR3 is TGTGCCAGCAGCTTAATTTCCGGGACAGCGCGCTACGAGCAGTACTTC.

This clone was seen more than once but under ten times. The V gene is TRBV7-9, the J gene TRBJ2-5, with a weak D call TRBD1 (6 bases). The CDR3 runs to 16 residues. The V end lost 2 bases, the J end lost 1 base, and 14 bases lay between the germline ends. The germline V gene encodes CDR1 SEHNR and CDR2 FQNEAQ (reference sequence). The CDR3 DNA sequence: TGTGCCAGCAGCTTATCGACAGGACTGAGCCAAGAGACCCAGTACTTC. It is translated as CASSLSTGLSQETQYF.

CDR3 sequence reads: CASSRDRGETQYF. CDR3 nucleotides: TGTGCCAGCAGTCGGGACAGGGGAGAGACCCAGTACTTC. The V and J genes are TRBV6-5 and TRBJ2-5, with 10 bases aligning to TRBD1. The germline V gene encodes CDR1 MNHEY and CDR2 SVGAGI. There are 13 residues in the CDR3. V lost 5 bases, J lost 4 bases, and 1 base stayed unmatched.

This chain links TRBV15 with TRBJ1-1; TRBD1 is a possible D gene (6 bases). Germline loops: CDR1 LNHNV, CDR2 YYDKDF (reference sequence). V lost 1 base to trimming and J lost 5 bases, with 17 bases between them. The CDR3 spans 16 residues. The CDR3, as DNA: TGTGCCACCAGCAGAGGGGAGGGGGGATTGGGGACTGAAGCTTTCTTT. Protein product: CATSRGEGGLGTEAFF.

The chain combines TRBV30 with TRBJ1-2, with TRBD1 matching over 9 bases. The CDR3 spans 13 residues. Trimming at V came to 2 bases and at J to 4 bases, leaving 2 bases not matched to a gene. Germline values: CDR1 GTSNPN, CDR2 SVGIG (reference sequence). This chain's CDR3 is CAWSRQGGYGYTF. The CDR3 coding sequence is TGTGCCTGGAGTCGACAGGGGGGCTATGGCTACACCTTC.

The chain joins TRBV4-3 to TRBJ2-3, with D unclear. Trimming pared 2 bases from V and 5 bases from J, leaving 8 bases between. The V gene's germline CDR1 is LGHNA and CDR2 YSLEER. This CDR3 has 13 amino acids. This CDR3 is CASSQNPKDTQYF. The CDR3 coding sequence is TGCGCCAGCAGCCAAAATCCCAAAGATACGCAGTATTTT.

The V call is TRBV4-3, the J call TRBJ1-3, with D perhaps matching TRBD1 (5 bases). This CDR3 contains 16 residues. The germline V and J ends were trimmed by 0 bases and 2 bases, with 11 bases remaining between them. Germline CDR1 reads LGHNA; CDR2 reads YSLEER. CDR3 coding DNA: TGCGCCAGCAGCCAAGAGGGGGGTAGGACTGGAAACACCATATATTTT. Translated, it gives CASSQEGGRTGNTIYF.

This sequence joins TRBV6-5 and TRBJ1-3; D is undetermined. The V gene's germline CDR1 is MNHEY and CDR2 SVGAGI. The germline V and J ends were trimmed by 8 bases and 3 bases, with 11 bases remaining between them. The CDR3 is 13 residues long. The CDR3 DNA reads TGTGCCAGCTTGAGTTCGAATGGAAACACCATATATTTT. This encodes CASLSSNGNTIYF.

This clone turned up a few times. V and J are TRBV28 and TRBJ1-1; D gene ambiguous. The CDR3 consists of 17 residues. Germline V gene data show CDR1 as MDHEN and CDR2 as SYDVKM. V was cut by 3 bases and J by 0 bases, with 17 bases left in between. The CDR3 DNA reads TGTGCCAGCAGTTTTTCCTCGTGGTCGGGGTTGAACACTGAAGCTTTCTTT. This codes for CASSFSSWSGLNTEAFF.

The genes are TRBV4-3 and TRBJ2-2; D remains ambiguous. This CDR3 is built from 16 residues. Germline CDR1 and CDR2: LGHNA and YSLEER. V lost 5 bases and J 3 bases, leaving 16 bases between the germline ends. In DNA form, the CDR3 reads TGCGCCAGCAGCTTGTCCCCTCCGGGTCACACCGGGGAGCTGTTTTTT. The encoded protein is CASSLSPPGHTGELFF.

The DNA for the CDR3 is TGCGCCAGCAGCTTGGTCGGGCGGGTGGGGTCCTACGAGCAGTACTTC. Its protein is CASSLVGRVGSYEQYF. The J gene is TRBJ2-7, the V gene TRBV5-1; a possible D gene is TRBD2 (5 bases). The CDR3 is made up of 16 amino acids. V shed 0 bases and J shed 1 base, with 14 bases lying between them. Germline lookup yields CDR1 SGHRS and CDR2 YFSETQ.

This sequence joins TRBV5-1 and TRBJ1-2; D perhaps matches TRBD1 (5 bases). Trimming pared 4 bases from V and 2 bases from J, leaving 12 bases between. The CDR3 is 14 amino acids. Germline V gene sequence: CDR1 SGHRS, CDR2 YFSETQ. Here the CDR3 reads CASSPRDPNYGYTF. The CDR3 nucleotides read TGCGCCAGCAGCCCGCGGGACCCCAACTATGGCTACACCTTC.

This chain joins TRBV28 and TRBJ1-2, with TRBD1 as a possible D gene (6 bases). There are 12 residues in the CDR3. The germline V gene encodes CDR1 MDHEN and CDR2 SYDVKM. Trimming pared 7 bases from V and 6 bases from J, leaving 12 bases between. CDR3 coding DNA: TGTGCCAGCACCGGGACACACGATGGCTACACCTTC. Protein product: CASTGTHDGYTF.

V is TRBV28 and J is TRBJ1-2, with 7 nucleotides matching TRBD1. The CDR3 covers 15 residues. Germline trimming cut 5 bases from V and 2 bases from J; bases unmatched to any gene: 8. Germline V gene lookup returns CDR1 MDHEN and CDR2 SYDVKM. The CDR3 sequence: CASSPTRQGNYGYTF. In DNA, the CDR3 is TGTGCCAGCAGTCCAACTCGACAGGGAAACTATGGCTACACCTTC.

This clone has a handful of counts. The chain couples TRBV29-1 to TRBJ1-1, with 9 bases aligning to TRBD1. This CDR3 has 14 amino acids. Unmatched junction bases numbered 6, after V lost 3 bases and J lost 4 bases. Germline V gene sequence: CDR1 SQVTM, CDR2 ANQGSEA. CDR3 sequence reads: CSVELQGAFTEAFF. CDR3 DNA: TGCAGCGTTGAGTTACAGGGGGCGTTCACTGAAGCTTTCTTT.

Comment on this clone: Other DNA sequences in the same sample also yield this CDR3. The chain carries TRBV27 and TRBJ2-7; TRBD1 might be the D (5 bases). CDR1 and CDR2 from the germline V gene are MNHEY and SMNVEV (reference sequence). V lost 6 bases and J lost 1, with 10 bases in between. The CDR3 sequence is 13 residues long. The CDR3 DNA follows: TGTGCCAGCAGCCTCGGACAATCCTACGAGCAGTACTTC. Translating it yields CASSLGQSYEQYF.

This clone was counted between two and nine times. The chain carries TRBV7-9 and TRBJ1-1; D uncertain. Germline V gives CDR1 SEHNR, CDR2 FQNEAQ (reference sequence). CDR3 length: 14 amino acids. The V end lost 1 base, the J end lost 1 base, and 7 bases lay between the germline ends. This CDR3 reads CASSLETENTEAFF. The CDR3 nucleotides are TGTGCCAGCAGCTTAGAAACAGAGAACACTGAAGCTTTCTTT.

The chain has TRBV29-1 and TRBJ2-1; 9 nucleotides line up with TRBD1. The CDR3 length is 15 residues. Trimming took 4 bases from V and 3 from J; bases not matched to a gene: 7. The V gene's germline CDR1 is SQVTM and CDR2 ANQGSEA. The CDR3 reads CSVAGDRGDYNEQFF. The CDR3 DNA sequence: TGCAGCGTTGCGGGAGACAGGGGGGACTACAATGAGCAGTTCTTC.

This rearrangement joins TRBV19 to TRBJ1-1, with D possibly matching TRBD1 (5 bases). The V end lost 6 bases, the J end lost 1 base, and 12 bases lay between the germline ends. Germline V gene sequence: CDR1 LNHDA, CDR2 SQIVND (reference sequence). The CDR3 is made up of 14 amino acids. The CDR3 here is CASRLGRANTEAFF. The CDR3, as DNA: TGTGCCAGTAGACTGGGCAGGGCGAACACTGAAGCTTTCTTT.

This chain uses TRBV27 with TRBJ1-1, with D possibly matching TRBD1 (5 bases). Per germline, CDR1 MNHEY and CDR2 SMNVEV (reference sequence). This CDR3 comprises 13 residues. V lost 4 bases and J lost 6, with 12 bases in between. The DNA for the CDR3 is TGTGCCAGCAGTTGGGCCCTAGGGGCTGAAGCTTTCTTT. Its translation: CASSWALGAEAFF.

This clone was counted a few times. The V call is TRBV5-4, the J call TRBJ1-2; D is uncertain. V was pared by 2 bases and J by 4 bases, with 9 bases between. The CDR3 loop spans 13 amino acids. Germline CDR1 and CDR2: SGHNT and YYREEE (reference sequence). CDR3 DNA: TGTGCCAGCAGCTTTTCACAGCCCTATGGCTACACCTTC. It encodes CASSFSQPYGYTF.

The chain combines TRBV7-6 with TRBJ1-1; 8 bases align to TRBD1. Germline CDR1 is SGHVS and CDR2 is FNYEAQ. CDR3 length: 12 residues. With 4 bases clipped from V and 8 bases from J, the junction kept 3 bases outside the gene matches. The CDR3 reads CASSSRTGEAFF. The CDR3 coding sequence is TGTGCCAGCAGCTCCCGGACAGGGGAAGCTTTCTTT.

The gene calls are TRBV4-3 and TRBJ1-2; possibly TRBD1 for D (6 bases). Germline lookup yields CDR1 LGHNA and CDR2 YSLEER. Trimming cost V 0 bases and J 8 bases, with 22 bases left between them. The CDR3 is 17 residues long. The DNA for the CDR3 is TGCGCCAGCAGCCAAGATCTGCCGGACAGCAGCATACCCGGCTACACCTTC. Encoded protein: CASSQDLPDSSIPGYTF.

J is TRBJ2-6 and V is TRBV6-1; D not resolved. The V gene's germline CDR1 is MNHNS and CDR2 SASEGT. The CDR3 is 13 residues long. Trimming removed 8 bases at V and 0 bases at J, with 5 bases between. The CDR3 region is CASASSGANVLTF. In nucleotides, the CDR3 is TGTGCCAGCGCCAGCTCTGGGGCCAACGTCCTGACTTTC.

The rearrangement joins TRBV6-5 to TRBJ2-7; no reliable D call. The germline V gene has CDR1 MNHEY and CDR2 SVGAGI. This CDR3 region has 12 residues. The ends were cut back, 4 bases at V and 3 bases at J, with 7 bases in the middle. For the CDR3, the DNA is TGTGCCAGCAGTTCGTCGGGCTACGAGCAGTACTTC. Amino acid sequence: CASSSSGYEQYF.